The source of this TCR beta chain is a study of identical twins. Study-wide points: Cord blood beta clonotypes that were abundant carried fewer insertions, and memory repertoires showed no such trend.

Germline CDR1 reads SGHAT; CDR2 reads FQNNGV. V dropped 3 bases and J dropped 9; count of bases not matched to a gene: 2. CDR3 length: 12 amino acids. TCRdb independently ran MiXCR on the 5' RACE reads; one entry per CDR3 protein. The sample consists of 1.5 million or so distinct CDR3 sequences, about 30% of them appearing once. This clonotype was detected only a few times. Its target is not known. This TCR came from a newborn girl in good health. The sample consisted of cord blood. The gene calls are TRBV11-2 and TRBJ1-2; 9 nucleotides align to TRBD1. The CDR3 DNA reads TGTGCCAGCAGCTTGGGGACAGGGAGCTACACCTTC. Its translation: CASSLGTGSYTF.